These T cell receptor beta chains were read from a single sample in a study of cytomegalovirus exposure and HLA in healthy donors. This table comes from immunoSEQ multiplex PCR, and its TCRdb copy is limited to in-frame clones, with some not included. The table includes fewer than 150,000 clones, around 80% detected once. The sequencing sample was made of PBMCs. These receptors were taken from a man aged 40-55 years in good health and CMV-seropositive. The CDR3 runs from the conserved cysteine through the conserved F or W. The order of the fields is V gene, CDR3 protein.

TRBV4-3,CASSQEYRQNGYTF
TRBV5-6,CASSLGTGLTDTQYF
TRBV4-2,CASSQDGTGISGNTIYF
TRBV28,CASSLSGGTDTQYF
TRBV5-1,CASSFRGNTEAFF
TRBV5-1,CASSSRQGEQETQYF
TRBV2,CASSASGQSYEQYF
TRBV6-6,CASSFGQGQDTQYF
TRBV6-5,CASSTDRGPNQPQHF
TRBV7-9,CASSSPLGGMGEAFF
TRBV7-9,CASRFVVGGVSYNEQFF
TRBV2,CASSAVTGTKTQYF
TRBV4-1,CASSQEMQKVYSNQPQHF
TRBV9,CASSFQGGGSPLHF
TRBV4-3,CASSQGRDRGRPDPYEQYF
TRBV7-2,CASSSRTGLHEQYF
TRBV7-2,CASSLAVGGRRSYEQYF
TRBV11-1,CASSFGLAGRTDTQYF
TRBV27,CASSPTGGPEAFF
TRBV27,CASKTRTSGGWNEQFF
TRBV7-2,CASSPGQPNYGYTF
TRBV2,CASSRQGLNQPQHF
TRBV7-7,CASSLRRGGTDTQYF
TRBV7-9,CASSLPGLAGYNEQFF
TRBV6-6,CASSTGTGGLQETQYF
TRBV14,CASSHPGLAGGPGEQFF
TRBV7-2,CASSLLAGGEQYF
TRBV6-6,CASSYSVSDQPQHF
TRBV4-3,CASSQDGQLNSPLHF
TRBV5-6,CASSLVFSGVNYGYTF
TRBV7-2,CASSLGLAGSSYNEQFF
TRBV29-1,CSVARSDYEQYF
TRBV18,CASSPDRAGEQYF
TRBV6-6,CASGSSYEQYF
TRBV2,CASSEGPHRSNSGNTIYF
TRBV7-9,CASSLAGGTNYGYTF
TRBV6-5,CASSYSGRSGQPQHF
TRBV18,CASSPPGSYNEQFF
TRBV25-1,CASSPGGMWEKLFF
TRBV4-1,CASSQETVYEQYF
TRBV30,CAWSNPGTGGGYTF
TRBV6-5,CASSLLAGDTDTQYF
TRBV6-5,CASSYSNLGSTEAFF
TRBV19,CASSIGDRGGDQPQHF
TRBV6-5,CASKRDADEQYF
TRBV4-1,CASSPAGSTGGPLAHEQYF
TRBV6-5,CASSYSRTGGNYGYTF
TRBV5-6,CASSLGGMGSYNEQFF
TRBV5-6,CASSSNRVTEAFF
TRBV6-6,CASSRLADTQYF
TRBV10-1,CASSVTTGLNTEAFF
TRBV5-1,CASSLELNTEAFF
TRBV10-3,CAISDRGTGLNTIYF
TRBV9,CASSVVSGQMNEQYF